This TCR beta chain was captured by sequencing in a study of blood T cell dynamics during melanoma immunotherapy. Time point here: week 3, after first cycle of checkpoint inhibitor. Trimming stripped 4 bases from V and 5 bases from J, with 11 bases between. CDR3 length equals 13 residues. The germline V gene encodes CDR1 SGHVS and CDR2 FNYEAQ. Sequencing used immunoSEQ multiplex PCR; TCRdb keeps in-frame clones, though not all of them. The sample carries roughly 7,300 clones, 81% recorded once. Sequencing was performed on blood, taken from a patient treated with checkpoint blockade. The receptor was derived from a human donor with melanoma. The J gene is TRBJ2-5, the V gene TRBV7-6; maybe TRBD2 (5 bases). The CDR3 sequence is CASSSGLMETQYF. In nucleotides, the CDR3 is TGTGCCAGCAGCTCCGGACTTATGGAGACCCAGTACTTC.